The clone carrying this T cell receptor (beta chain) was seen many times. This specimen belongs to a study of chronic HIV infection and antiretroviral therapy. Each CDR3 protein is one row after TCRdb ran MiXCR on the 5' RACE reads. The sample contains about 31,000 distinct CDR3 sequences, more than 7.5% of which appear only once. The CDR3 covers 14 residues. CDR1 and CDR2 (germline): DFQATT, SNEGSKA (reference sequence). J gave up 6 bases and V 4 bases, and 5 bases lay outside the gene matches. V and J are TRBV20-1 and TRBJ2-1; TRBD2 agrees at 11 bases. Sequenced sample: peripheral blood. This receptor was taken from an adult who had HIV and had not received antiretroviral therapy, or was an uninfected healthy control (not recorded which). In DNA form, the CDR3 reads TGCAGTGCTATACTAGCGGGGGAGCTCAATGAGCAGTTCTTC. Protein product: CSAILAGELNEQFF.